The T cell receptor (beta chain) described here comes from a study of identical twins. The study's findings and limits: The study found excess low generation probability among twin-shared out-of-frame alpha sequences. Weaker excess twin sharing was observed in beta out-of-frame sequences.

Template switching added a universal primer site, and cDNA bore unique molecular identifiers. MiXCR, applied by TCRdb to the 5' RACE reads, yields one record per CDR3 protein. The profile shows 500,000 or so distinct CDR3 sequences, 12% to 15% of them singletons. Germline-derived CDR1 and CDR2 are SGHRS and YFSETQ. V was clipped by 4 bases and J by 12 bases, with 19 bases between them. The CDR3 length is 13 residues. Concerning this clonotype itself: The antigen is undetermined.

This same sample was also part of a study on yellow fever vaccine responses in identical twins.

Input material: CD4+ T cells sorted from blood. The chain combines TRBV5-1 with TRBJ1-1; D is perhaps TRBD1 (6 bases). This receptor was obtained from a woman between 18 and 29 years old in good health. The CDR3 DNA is TGCGCCAGCAGCGGGGGCTACCCTTTGGTAACTTTCTTT. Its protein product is CASSGGYPLVTFF.